The clone carrying this T cell receptor beta chain was seen a handful of times. The antigen remains undetermined. Researchers amplified the TCR beta CDR3 regions from RNA transcripts. The TCR CDR3 was amplified in a first-round RT-PCR using the HTBI primer set. Via MiXCR, TCRdb re-called the multiplex PCR reads, giving one row per CDR3 protein. The table records roughly 720,000 distinct CDR3 sequences, roughly 17% of them present only once. The data derive from a study of T cells in Graves' hyperthyroidism and ophthalmopathy. Whole-study results and caveats: Among thyroid clonotypes expanded above 0.001, most also appeared in blood.

The CDR3 has 15 residues. V lost 0 bases to trimming and J lost 3 bases; unmatched junction nucleotides: 4. Germline lookup yields CDR1 DFQATT and CDR2 SNEGSKA (reference sequence). Aged 18 to 65, the patients had hyperthyroidism that was newly diagnosed and had lasted under 2 months. Any patient presenting with uncontrolled infection, other autoimmune disease, pregnancy or lactation was left out. The PBMCs had their origin in 8.5 to 10 ml of fresh peripheral blood. The sequencing sample was made of blood. This TCR was recovered from a man between 45 and 60 years old with Graves' hyperthyroidism. This sequence joins TRBV20-1 and TRBJ2-7, with 11 bases aligning to TRBD1. The CDR3 sequence: CSARDAGTGGYEQYF. The CDR3, as DNA: TGCAGTGCTAGAGATGCGGGGACAGGGGGCTACGAGCAGTACTTC.